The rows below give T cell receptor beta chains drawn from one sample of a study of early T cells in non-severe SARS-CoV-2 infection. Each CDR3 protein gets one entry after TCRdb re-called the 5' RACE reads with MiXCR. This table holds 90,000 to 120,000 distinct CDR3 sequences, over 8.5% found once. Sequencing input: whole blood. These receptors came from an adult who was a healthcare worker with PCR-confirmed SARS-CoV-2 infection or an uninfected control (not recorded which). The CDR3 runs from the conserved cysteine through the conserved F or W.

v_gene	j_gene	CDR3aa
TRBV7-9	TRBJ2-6	CASSFARSGANVLTF
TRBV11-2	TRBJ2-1	CASSLERAGAYNEQFF
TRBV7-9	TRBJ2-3	CASSLGGDSLTPYF
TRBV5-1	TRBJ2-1	CASSTDVGEQFF
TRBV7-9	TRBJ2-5	CASSPQGWGQQETQYF
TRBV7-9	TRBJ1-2	CASSLAVLQGGYTF
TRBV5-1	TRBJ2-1	CASRETNSYNEQFF
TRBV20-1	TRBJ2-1	CSAPGASSYNEQFF
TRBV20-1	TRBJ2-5	CSALPPRLAETQYF
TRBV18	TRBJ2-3	CASSPNRGTDTQYF
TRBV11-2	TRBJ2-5	CASSLEGTKETQYF
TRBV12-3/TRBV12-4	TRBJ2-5	CASSPDRGIETQYF
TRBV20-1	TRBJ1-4	CSAPTGAQEKLFF
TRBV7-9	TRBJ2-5	CASSLPQRQETQYF
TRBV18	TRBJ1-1	CASSPDRWGNTEAFF
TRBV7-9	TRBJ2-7	CASSLGTEQYF
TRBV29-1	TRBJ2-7	CSVAKQGDLRGEQYF
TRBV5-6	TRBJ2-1	CASSARDRGRDEQFF
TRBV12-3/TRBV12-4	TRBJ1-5	CASTWTGLNQPQHF
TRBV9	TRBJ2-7	CASSVEPANYEQYF
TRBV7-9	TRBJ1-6	CASSLSLGTDYSPLHF
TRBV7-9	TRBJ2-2	CGEAGPMDTGELFF
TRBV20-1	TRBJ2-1	CSARRDLDWNNEQFF
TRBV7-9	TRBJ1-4	CASSSPSQGLEKLFF
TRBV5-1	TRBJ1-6	CASSDGVNSPLHF
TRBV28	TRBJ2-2	CASSSYRETGELFF